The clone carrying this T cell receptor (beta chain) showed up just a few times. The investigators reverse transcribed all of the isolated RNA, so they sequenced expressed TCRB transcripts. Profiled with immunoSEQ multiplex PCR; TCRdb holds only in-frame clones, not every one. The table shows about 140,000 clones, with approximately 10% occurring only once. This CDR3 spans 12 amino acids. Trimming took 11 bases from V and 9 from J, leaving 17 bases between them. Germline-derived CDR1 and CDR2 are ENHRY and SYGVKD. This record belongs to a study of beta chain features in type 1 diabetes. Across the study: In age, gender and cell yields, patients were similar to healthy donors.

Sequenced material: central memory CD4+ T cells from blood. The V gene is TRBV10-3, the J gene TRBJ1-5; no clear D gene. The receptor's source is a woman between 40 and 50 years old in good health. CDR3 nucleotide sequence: TGTGCCCGTGAGGAGGGATGGCGGCCCCAGCATTTT. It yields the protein CAREEGWRPQHF.